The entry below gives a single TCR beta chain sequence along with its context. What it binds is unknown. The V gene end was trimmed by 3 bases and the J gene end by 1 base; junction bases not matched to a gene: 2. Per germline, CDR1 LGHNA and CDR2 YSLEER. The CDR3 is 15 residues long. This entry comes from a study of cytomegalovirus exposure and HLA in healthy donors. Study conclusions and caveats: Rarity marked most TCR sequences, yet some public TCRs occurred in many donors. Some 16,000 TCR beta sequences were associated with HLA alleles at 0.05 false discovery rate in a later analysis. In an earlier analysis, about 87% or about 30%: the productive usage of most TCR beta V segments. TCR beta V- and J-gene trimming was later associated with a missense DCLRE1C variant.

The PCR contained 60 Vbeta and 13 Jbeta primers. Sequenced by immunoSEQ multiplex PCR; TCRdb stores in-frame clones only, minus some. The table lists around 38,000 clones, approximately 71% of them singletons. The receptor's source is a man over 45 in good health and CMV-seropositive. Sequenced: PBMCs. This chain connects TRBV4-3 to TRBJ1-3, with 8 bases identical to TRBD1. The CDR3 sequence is CASSHDRGSGNTIYF. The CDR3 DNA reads TGCGCCAGCAGCCATGACAGGGGATCTGGAAACACCATATATTTT.